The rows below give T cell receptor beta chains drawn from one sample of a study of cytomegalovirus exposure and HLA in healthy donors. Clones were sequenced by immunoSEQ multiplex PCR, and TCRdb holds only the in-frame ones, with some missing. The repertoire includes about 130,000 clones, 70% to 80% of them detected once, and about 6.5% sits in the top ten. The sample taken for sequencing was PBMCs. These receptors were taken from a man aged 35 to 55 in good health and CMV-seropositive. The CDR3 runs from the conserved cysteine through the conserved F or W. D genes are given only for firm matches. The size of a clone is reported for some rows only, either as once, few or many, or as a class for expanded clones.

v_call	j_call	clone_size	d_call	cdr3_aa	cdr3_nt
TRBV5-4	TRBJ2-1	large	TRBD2	CASSLSREGQFF	TGTGCCAGCAGCTTGTCGAGGGAGGGGCAGTTCTTC
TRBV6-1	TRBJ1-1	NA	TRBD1	CASSRQGRNTEAFF	TGTGCCAGCAGTAGACAGGGAAGGAACACTGAAGCTTTCTTT
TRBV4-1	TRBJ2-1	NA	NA	CASSQAGTGNEQFF	TGCGCCAGCAGCCAGGCCGGGACTGGGAATGAGCAGTTCTTC
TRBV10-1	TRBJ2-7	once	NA	CASSPGLTYEQYF	TGCGCCAGCAGTCCGGGACTCACCTACGAGCAGTACTTC
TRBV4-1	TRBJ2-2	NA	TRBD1	CASSLLRDRGTGELFF	TGCGCCAGCAGCCTACTCCGGGACAGGGGGACCGGGGAGCTGTTTTTT
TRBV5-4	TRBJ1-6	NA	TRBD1	CASSFGQGNSPLHF	TGTGCCAGCAGCTTCGGACAGGGCAATTCACCCCTCCACTTT
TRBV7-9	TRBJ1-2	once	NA	CSSSSTGYGYTF	TGTTCCAGCAGCTCAACAGGCTATGGCTACACCTTC
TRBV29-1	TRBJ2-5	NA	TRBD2	CSVAWTSGSGETQYF	TGCAGCGTTGCCTGGACTAGCGGGAGCGGGGAGACCCAGTACTTC
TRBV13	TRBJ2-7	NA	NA	CASSLGHSGRSSYEQYF	TGTGCCAGCAGCTTAGGTCATAGCGGCAGGAGCTCCTACGAGCAGTACTTC
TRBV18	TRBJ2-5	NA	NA	CASSGGRETQYF	TGTGCCAGCTCAGGAGGTCGGGAGACCCAGTACTTC
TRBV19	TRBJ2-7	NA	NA	CASRAGTSYEQYF	TGTGCCAGTAGGGCGGGCACGTCCTACGAGCAGTACTTC
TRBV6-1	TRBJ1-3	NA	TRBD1	CASRTGATSGNTIYF	TGTGCCAGCAGGACAGGGGCTACCTCCGGAAACACCATATATTTT
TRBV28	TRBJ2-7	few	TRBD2	CAKRRAGLYEQYF	TGTGCCAAGAGGAGAGCGGGACTCTACGAGCAGTACTTC
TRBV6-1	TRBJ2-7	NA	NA	CASSSLGAYEQYF	TGTGCCAGCAGTTCCCTCGGGGCCTACGAGCAGTACTTC
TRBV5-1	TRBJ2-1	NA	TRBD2	CASSAPGGEQFF	TGCGCCAGCAGCGCCCCGGGGGGTGAGCAGTTCTTC
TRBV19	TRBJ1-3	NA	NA	CASSILSSGNTIYF	TGTGCCAGTAGTATTTTGAGCTCTGGAAACACCATATATTTT
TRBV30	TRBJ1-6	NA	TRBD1	CAWSTGVPESPLHF	TGTGCCTGGAGTACAGGGGTCCCGGAATCACCCCTCCACTTT
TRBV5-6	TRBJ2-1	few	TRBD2	CASSPGLADEQFF	TGTGCCAGCAGCCCGGGCCTAGCGGATGAGCAGTTCTTC
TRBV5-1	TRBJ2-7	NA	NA	CASSVGQRNYEQYF	TGCGCCAGCAGCGTAGGACAGAGAAACTACGAGCAGTACTTC
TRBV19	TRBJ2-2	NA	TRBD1	CATIDRGKNTGELFF	TGTGCCACCATCGACAGGGGAAAGAACACCGGGGAGCTGTTTTTT
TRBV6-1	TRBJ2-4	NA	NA	CASIQGARKNIQYF	TGTGCCAGCATACAGGGAGCCCGTAAAAACATTCAGTACTTC
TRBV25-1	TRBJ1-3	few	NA	CASRDIPGRSGNTIYF	TGTGCCAGCAGAGACATTCCAGGCCGCTCTGGAAACACCATATATTTT
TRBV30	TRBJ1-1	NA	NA	CAWSVLEGQAFF	TGTGCCTGGAGTGTACTCGAGGGCCAAGCTTTCTTT
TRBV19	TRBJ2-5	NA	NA	CARGGGETQYF	TGTGCCAGGGGAGGGGGAGAGACCCAGTACTTC
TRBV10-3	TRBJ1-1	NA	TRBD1	CAISKTGGLNTEAFF	TGTGCCATCAGTAAAACAGGGGGCTTGAACACTGAAGCTTTCTTT
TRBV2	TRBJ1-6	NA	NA	CASSEAAGWDSPLHF	TGTGCCAGCAGTGAAGCCGCAGGGTGGGATTCACCCCTCCACTTT
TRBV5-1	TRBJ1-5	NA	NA	CASSLDSYQPQHF	TGCGCCAGCAGCTTGGACAGTTATCAGCCCCAGCATTTT
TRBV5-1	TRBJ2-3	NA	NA	CASSLTGTAFLTDTQYF	TGCGCCAGCAGCTTGACCGGGACTGCGTTTCTCACGGATACGCAGTATTTT
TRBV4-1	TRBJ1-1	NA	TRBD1	CASSQGIYRGPNTEAFF	TGCGCCAGCAGCCAAGGTATTTACAGGGGCCCGAACACTGAAGCTTTCTTT
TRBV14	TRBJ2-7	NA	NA	CASSRWDKAYEQYF	TGTGCCAGCAGCCGTTGGGACAAGGCTTACGAGCAGTACTTC
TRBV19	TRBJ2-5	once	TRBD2	CASSARLAGETQYF	TGTGCCAGTAGTGCCCGACTAGCGGGAGAGACCCAGTACTTC
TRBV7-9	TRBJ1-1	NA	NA	CASSLTTANTEAFF	TGTGCCAGCAGCTTGACGACAGCGAACACTGAAGCTTTCTTT
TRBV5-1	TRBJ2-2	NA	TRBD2	CASSLESSGTGELFF	TGCGCCAGCAGCTTGGAGTCTAGCGGGACCGGGGAGCTGTTTTTT
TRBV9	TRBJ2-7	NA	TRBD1	CASSVGRDRYYEQYF	TGTGCCAGCAGCGTAGGCCGGGACAGATATTACGAGCAGTACTTC
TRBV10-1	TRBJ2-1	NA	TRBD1	CASSEIPRTGQHNEQFF	TGCGCCAGCAGTGAAATACCCAGGACAGGACAACACAATGAGCAGTTCTTC
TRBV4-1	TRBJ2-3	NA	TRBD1	CASSQDRTGTADTQYF	TGCGCCAGCAGCCAAGATCGCACAGGGACAGCAGATACGCAGTATTTT
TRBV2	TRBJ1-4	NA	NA	CASSYLLRSTNEKLFF	TGTGCCAGCAGTTACCTACTCCGATCAACTAATGAAAAACTGTTTTTT
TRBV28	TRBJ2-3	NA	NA	CASLADSFTDTQYF	TGTGCCAGCCTCGCGGACAGTTTCACAGATACGCAGTATTTT
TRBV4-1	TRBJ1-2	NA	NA	CASSHRTGLSPTGYTF	TGCGCCAGCAGCCATCGAACAGGGTTGTCTCCTACTGGCTACACCTTC
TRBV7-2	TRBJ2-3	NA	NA	CASSTRGLGTNDTQYF	TGTGCCAGCAGCACAAGGGGACTGGGGACGAATGATACGCAGTATTTT
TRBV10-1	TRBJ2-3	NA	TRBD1	CASRRTGPTDTQYF	TGCGCCAGCAGACGGACAGGGCCCACAGATACGCAGTATTTT
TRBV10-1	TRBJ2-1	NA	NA	CASSESSGYNEQFF	TGCGCCAGCAGTGAGTCTAGCGGCTACAATGAGCAGTTCTTC
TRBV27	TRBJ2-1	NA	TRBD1	CASSLDRQGLNNEQFF	TGTGCCAGCAGTTTAGACCGACAGGGGCTAAACAATGAGCAGTTCTTC
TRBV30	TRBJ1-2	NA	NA	CAWSLASANYGYTF	TGTGCCTGGAGTCTGGCAAGCGCTAACTATGGCTACACCTTC
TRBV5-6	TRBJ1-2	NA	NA	CASSLALETGGYTF	TGTGCCAGCAGCTTGGCCCTCGAAACGGGTGGCTACACCTTC